The 8 T cell receptor beta chains listed next were all sequenced from one sample in a study of T cell clonotyping in hematopoietic cell transplantation. Sequencing used immunoSEQ multiplex PCR; TCRdb keeps in-frame clones, though not all of them. Of fewer than 9,500 clones listed, 80% to 95% were seen once; the top ten hold around 5.7%. The sample here was PBMCs, taken 100 days after allogeneic stem cell transplant. The receptors come from a male patient aged 45 to 59 who had an allogeneic stem cell transplant from a related donor, so T cells may come from the graft donor. Some clones in this sample may be carry-over from other donors' samples.

As DNA, the CDR3 is TGTGCCAGCAGTTACCGCGGGGTCGGTTATAATGAAAAACTGTTTTTT. Residues: CASSYRGVGYNEKLFF. The chain carries TRBV6-5 and TRBJ1-4; D is unclear. The CDR3 sequence is 16 residues long. Germline-derived CDR1 and CDR2 are MNHEY and SVGAGI. The V and J ends lost 2 bases and 4 bases respectively, with 14 bases between them.

This rearrangement joins TRBV19 to TRBJ1-1, with no clear D. Germline lookup yields CDR1 LNHDA and CDR2 SQIVND (reference sequence). Trimming cost V 6 bases and J 5 bases, with 10 bases left between them. The CDR3 consists of 12 residues. The CDR3 DNA sequence: TGTGCCAGTAGCTCGAGTGTAACTGAAGCTTTCTTT. This encodes CASSSSVTEAFF.

By share, this clone counts as large (0.1 to 1%). V and J are TRBV5-6 and TRBJ1-1, with D unresolved. This CDR3 is 13 amino acids long. Germline loops: CDR1 SGHDT, CDR2 YYEEEE. Trimming left V 7 bases short and J 4 bases short, with 14 bases between. The CDR3 here is CASAPWGPTEAFF. The CDR3 DNA sequence: TGTGCCAGCGCCCCCTGGGGTCCCACTGAAGCTTTCTTT. Full variable domain (remainder filled in from reference TRBV5-6 and TRBJ1-1): DAGVTQSPTHLIKTRGQQVTLRCSPKSGHDTVSWYQQALGQGPQFIFQYYEEEERQRGNFPDRFSGHQFPNYSSELNVNALLLGDSALYLCASAPWGPTEAFFGQGTRLTVV.

The V gene is TRBV7-9, the J gene TRBJ2-7; tentative D call: TRBD1 (5 bases). This CDR3 contains 12 residues. V was clipped by 1 base and J by 4 bases, with 5 bases between them. Germline V gene data show CDR1 as SEHNR and CDR2 as FQNEAQ (reference sequence). The DNA for the CDR3 is TGTGCCAGCAGCTTAGGACAGTACGAGCAGTACTTC. This sequence encodes CASSLGQYEQYF.

The chain uses TRBV4-1 and TRBJ2-7, with 8 bases fitting TRBD1. The length of the CDR3 is 15 residues. Trimming at V came to 3 bases and at J to 4 bases, leaving 8 bases not matched to a gene. Germline V lookup: CDR1 MGHRA, CDR2 YSYEKL. The CDR3 loop is CASSHTDQGAYEQYF. The CDR3 DNA reads TGCGCCAGCAGCCACACAGACCAGGGGGCTTACGAGCAGTACTTC.

The rearrangement joins TRBV6-5 to TRBJ1-4; D remains unclear. The germline V and J ends were trimmed by 4 bases and 0 bases, with 6 bases remaining between them. Germline V gene data show CDR1 as MNHEY and CDR2 as SVGAGI. The CDR3 spans 14 residues. As DNA, the CDR3 is TGTGCCAGCAGTTCTAGCTCAACTAATGAAAAACTGTTTTTT. It yields the protein CASSSSSTNEKLFF.

The chain couples TRBV6-5 to TRBJ1-5; D not resolved. The germline CDR1 and CDR2 sequences are MNHEY and SVGAGI. CDR3 length equals 14 residues. V lost 2 bases, J lost 2 bases, and 7 bases lay in between. CDR3 loop: CASSYGVGNQPQHF. In nucleotides, the CDR3 is TGTGCCAGCAGTTACGGGGTCGGCAATCAGCCCCAGCATTTT.

This chain links TRBV6-1 with TRBJ2-5; TRBD2 matches 12 bases. The CDR3 spans 15 residues. The V gene's germline CDR1 is MNHNS and CDR2 SASEGT. V lost 3 bases and J lost 5; bases outside the gene matches: 4. The chain's CDR3 is CASSDLAGGQETQYF. In nucleotides, the CDR3 is TGTGCCAGCAGTGATCTAGCGGGGGGGCAGGAGACCCAGTACTTC.